One sample yielded the 30 T cell receptor beta chains listed below, sequenced in a study of regulatory and conventional T cells in RAG deficiency. The sorted conventional CD4+ T cells were CD25-low and CD127-high, with genomic DNA sequenced. Using immunoSEQ multiplex PCR, the repertoire was profiled, and TCRdb retains in-frame clones only, with some absent. The sample consists of thousands of clones, approximately 80% of them appearing once. The sequencing input was CD4+ effector T cells sorted from blood. These receptor sequences come from a human donor with RAG deficiency presenting as severe combined immunodeficiency.

The chain employs TRBV4-1 and TRBJ2-7; D is ambiguous. The CDR3 is 13 amino acids. The germline V gene encodes CDR1 MGHRA and CDR2 YSYEKL. V shed 5 bases and J shed 3 bases, with 11 bases lying between them. CDR3 in amino acids: CASSRYSDYEQYF. CDR3 bases: TGCGCCAGCAGCAGGTACTCGGACTACGAGCAGTACTTC.

V usage is TRBV7-3 and J usage is TRBJ1-2; D gene unclear. Germline assignment: CDR1 SGHTA and CDR2 FQGTGA. Between the trimmed V and J ends, which lost 2 bases and 8 bases, there was a span of 12 bases. CDR3 length: 13 residues. CDR3: CASSLPEGLGYTF. The CDR3 nucleotides are TGTGCCAGCAGCTTACCCGAGGGTCTCGGCTACACCTTC.

J is TRBJ2-3 and V is TRBV28; 7 bases are shared with TRBD1. CDR1 and CDR2 (germline): MDHEN, SYDVKM. The ends lost 5 bases at V and 1 base at J; junction bases unmatched: 0. The CDR3 extends over 13 amino acids. DNA of the CDR3: TGTGCCAGCAGTGGACAGGGCACAGATACGCAGTATTTT. Amino acid sequence: CASSGQGTDTQYF.

The CDR3 is CASSFPPGKVRTEAFF. The CDR3 DNA follows: TGTGCCAGCAGTTTCCCCCCGGGGAAAGTAAGGACTGAAGCTTTCTTT. The gene calls are TRBV28 and TRBJ1-1; D remains unclear. CDR1 MDHEN and CDR2 SYDVKM come from the germline V gene. The CDR3 totals 16 residues. V was trimmed by 3 bases and J by 5 bases, leaving 19 bases between them.

This chain uses TRBV6-5 with TRBJ2-7, with TRBD2 matching 7 bases. CDR3 length: 15 residues. Per the germline V gene, CDR1 is MNHEY and CDR2 is SVGAGI. With V trimmed by 6 bases and J by 4 bases, 12 bases remained unmatched. As DNA, the CDR3 is TGTGCCAGCAGGAAATCTAGCGGTCCGACGTACGAGCAGTACTTC. Protein: CASRKSSGPTYEQYF.

This CDR3 reads CASSVDRPPNTGELFF. For the CDR3, the DNA is TGTGCCAGCAGCGTAGACAGGCCACCGAACACCGGGGAGCTGTTTTTT. V is TRBV7-8 and J is TRBJ2-2, with D possibly TRBD1 on 6 matching bases. Germline CDR1 SGHVS, CDR2 FQNEAQ. There are 16 residues in the CDR3. Trimming shortened V by 5 bases and J by 0 bases, and 13 bases separated the two germline ends.

The rearrangement uses TRBV10-3 and TRBJ2-5; tentatively, D is TRBD1 (6 bases). CDR1 ENHRY and CDR2 SYGVKD come from the germline V gene. V gave up 8 bases and J gave up 2 bases, with 6 bases separating them. The length of the CDR3 is 11 residues. CDR3 nucleotide sequence: TGTGCCATCGGACAGCAAGAGACCCAGTACTTC. Protein sequence: CAIGQQETQYF.

The chain is built from TRBV28 and TRBJ2-7; TRBD1 is a possible D gene (5 bases). This CDR3 is built from 15 residues. V was pared by 4 bases and J by 2 bases, with 15 bases between. CDR1 MDHEN and CDR2 SYDVKM come from the germline V gene. The CDR3 reads CASSSTGLLTYEQYF. The CDR3 DNA reads as TGTGCCAGCAGTTCCACAGGCCTGCTCACCTACGAGCAGTACTTC.

This clone showed up just a few times. The chain has TRBV19 and TRBJ2-3; D may be TRBD1 (8 bases). Germline V gives CDR1 LNHDA, CDR2 SQIVND (reference sequence). V was pared by 5 bases and J by 6 bases, with 18 bases between. CDR3 size: 15 residues. CDR3 DNA: TGTGCCAGTAGTGTCGGACAGGGAGGGGGGGATACGCAGTATTTT. Translated, it gives CASSVGQGGGDTQYF.

V is TRBV13 and J is TRBJ2-7; 9 bases fit TRBD1. This CDR3 comprises 15 residues. Germline V gene data show CDR1 as PRHDT and CDR2 as FYEKMQ (reference sequence). V gave up 5 bases and J gave up 6 bases; unmatched junction bases: 11. The CDR3 coding sequence is TGTGCCAGCAGCCGTGAGGGGACAGGGCGGAGCGAGCAGTACTTC. Translated, it gives CASSREGTGRSEQYF.

The chain is built from TRBV5-1 and TRBJ1-4; TRBD1 matches 7 bases. There are 14 residues in the CDR3. Germline trimming cut 4 bases from V and 2 bases from J; bases unmatched to any gene: 2. The germline CDR1 and CDR2 sequences are SGHRS and YFSETQ. The CDR3 DNA reads as TGCGCCAGCAGCGGGGGACAGACTAATGAAAAACTGTTTTTT. Translated, it gives CASSGGQTNEKLFF.

The chain couples TRBV14 to TRBJ1-1; D is uncertain. CDR1 SGHDN and CDR2 FVKESK come from the germline V gene. CDR3 length: 14 amino acids. V was pared by 4 bases and J by 3 bases, with 12 bases between. The CDR3: CASSRALWDTEAFF. CDR3 nucleotide sequence: TGTGCCAGCAGCCGGGCCCTATGGGACACTGAAGCTTTCTTT.

The gene calls are TRBV18 and TRBJ2-3; D remains unclear. Trimming took off 5 bases at V and 6 bases at J, with 18 bases between the two ends. The length of the CDR3 is 15 residues. Germline-derived CDR1 and CDR2 are KGHSH and LQKENI. The CDR3 region has the DNA TGTGCCAGCTCATACTACTCGTCGTTAGGGGATACGCAGTATTTT. Its protein product is CASSYYSSLGDTQYF.

The J gene is TRBJ2-7, the V gene TRBV9; tentatively, D is TRBD2 (7 bases). There are 14 residues in the CDR3. The V end lost 4 bases, the J end lost 5 bases, and 16 bases lay between the germline ends. Germline loops: CDR1 SGDLS, CDR2 YYNGEE. CDR3 bases: TGTGCCAGCAGCCGGGACCGCGGGGGCCACGAGCAGTACTTC. As protein: CASSRDRGGHEQYF. The entire variable domain, with the rest obtained from reference TRBV9 and TRBJ2-7, is as follows: DSGVTQTPKHLITATGQRVTLRCSPRSGDLSVYWYQQSLDQGLQFLIQYYNGEERAKGNILERFSAQQFPDLHSELNLSSLELGDSALYFCASSRDRGGHEQYFGPGTRLTVT.

The rearrangement links TRBV7-2 to TRBJ2-3; 9 bases agree with TRBD2. The CDR3 covers 14 residues. The germline gives CDR1 SGHTA, CDR2 FQGNSA. The V gene end was trimmed by 2 bases and the J gene end by 6 bases; junction bases not matched to a gene: 3. The CDR3 sequence is CASSLWREGDTQYF. Written as DNA, the CDR3 is TGTGCCAGCAGCTTATGGCGGGAGGGGGATACGCAGTATTTT.

This chain uses TRBV7-2 with TRBJ1-1; 7 positions match TRBD1. From germline, CDR1 is SGHTA and CDR2 FQGNSA. The trim removed 0 bases at V and 7 bases at J, leaving 8 bases unmatched. This CDR3 comprises 15 residues. Here the CDR3 reads CASSLALRGSVEAFF. The CDR3 DNA reads TGTGCCAGCAGCTTAGCTCTCAGGGGGTCGGTTGAAGCTTTCTTT.

The J gene is TRBJ2-4, the V gene TRBV19; a weak D match, TRBD1 (6 bases). In germline, CDR1 is LNHDA, CDR2 SQIVND (reference sequence). V lost 8 bases to trimming and J lost 4 bases, with 15 bases between them. The CDR3 has 14 amino acids. CDR3 amino acids: CASGRPQGKNIQYF. CDR3 nucleotide sequence: TGTGCCAGTGGACGACCCCAGGGGAAAAACATTCAGTACTTC. Based on the CDR3 plus reference TRBV19 and TRBJ2-4, the full variable domain is DGGITQSPKYLFRKEGQNVTLSCEQNLNHDAMYWYRQDPGQGLRLIYYSQIVNDFQKGDIAEGYSVSREKKESFPLTVTSAQKNPTAFYLCASGRPQGKNIQYFGAGTRLSVL.

The CDR3 is CSVGTEVYRELFF. The DNA for the CDR3 is TGCAGCGTTGGGACGGAGGTGTACAGGGAGCTGTTTTTT. V is TRBV29-1 and J is TRBJ2-2; D perhaps matches TRBD2 (5 bases). Trimming stripped 4 bases from V and 9 bases from J, with 15 bases between. The CDR3 spans 13 residues. CDR1 and CDR2 from the germline V gene are SQVTM and ANQGSEA.

The rearrangement links TRBV7-3 to TRBJ2-7; D is unresolved. The CDR3 is 13 amino acids. Trimming shortened V by 5 bases and J by 7 bases, and 15 bases separated the two germline ends. Germline CDR1 reads SGHTA; CDR2 reads FQGTGA. The CDR3 nucleotides are TGTGCCAGCAGCGCACGACAAATGCTGGAGCAGTACTTC. This sequence encodes CASSARQMLEQYF.

The rearrangement uses TRBV6-1 and TRBJ1-2, with D possibly being TRBD1 (6 bases). Per the germline V gene, CDR1 is MNHNS and CDR2 is SASEGT. Trimming stripped 6 bases from V and 3 bases from J, with 11 bases between. The CDR3 is made up of 13 amino acids. The CDR3: CASRMDSYYGYTF. The CDR3 nucleotides are TGTGCCAGCAGGATGGACAGTTACTATGGCTACACCTTC.

The rearrangement links TRBV6-5 to TRBJ1-2; D perhaps matches TRBD1 (5 bases). The CDR3 length is 12 residues. Between the trimmed V and J ends, which lost 10 bases and 8 bases, there was a span of 17 bases. Germline V gene data show CDR1 as MNHEY and CDR2 as SVGAGI. CDR3 DNA: TGTGCCATCACACACCGGGGCCGGGGCTACACCTTC. Protein: CAITHRGRGYTF.

J is TRBJ2-5 and V is TRBV6-5; no clear D gene. The DNA end is a closer match to TRBJ2-7, so the J assignment may be wrong. This CDR3 is built from 14 residues. Germline V gene sequence: CDR1 MNHEY, CDR2 SVGAGI. The CDR3 sequence: CASSYQALTYEQYF. As DNA, the CDR3 is TGTGCCAGCAGTTACCAGGCTCTGACCTACGAGCAGTACTTC.

This chain links TRBV5-4 with TRBJ2-2; D not certain. Looked up from germline, CDR1 is SGHNT and CDR2 is YYREEE (reference sequence). Trimming left V 0 bases short and J 4 bases short, with 10 bases between. CDR3 length: 15 residues. CDR3 sequence (DNA): TGTGCCAGCAGCTTGGGCCAGCTTTTCACCGGGGAGCTGTTTTTT. This sequence encodes CASSLGQLFTGELFF.

The chain is built from TRBV27 and TRBJ1-5; D is undetermined. Germline lookup yields CDR1 MNHEY and CDR2 SMNVEV (reference sequence). The CDR3 has 13 residues. The V end lost 3 bases, the J end lost 7 bases, and 10 bases lay between the germline ends. CDR3 sequence: CASSFLEDQPQHF. CDR3 in DNA: TGTGCCAGCAGTTTTCTCGAGGACCAGCCCCAGCATTTT.

V and J are TRBV5-6 and TRBJ1-2, with D perhaps matching TRBD1 (6 bases). CDR3 size: 14 residues. V lost 0 bases and J 5 bases, leaving 11 bases between the germline ends. CDR1 is SGHDT and CDR2 is YYEEEE in the germline V gene. CDR3 loop: CASSLDRVEYGYTF. In DNA, the CDR3 is TGTGCCAGCAGCTTGGACAGGGTGGAATATGGCTACACCTTC.

This chain connects TRBV28 to TRBJ1-5; D gene unclear. CDR1 is MDHEN and CDR2 is SYDVKM in the germline V gene. The CDR3 is 15 amino acids. V shed 5 bases and J shed 0 bases, with 11 bases lying between them. The CDR3 is CASSPLGGSNQPQHF. DNA for the CDR3: TGTGCCAGCAGTCCCCTCGGCGGTAGCAATCAGCCCCAGCATTTT.

The chain combines TRBV11-3 with TRBJ2-5; no firm D call. Germline loops: CDR1 SGHNT, CDR2 YENEEA. The CDR3 is made up of 13 amino acids. Trimming took off 5 bases at V and 2 bases at J, with 9 bases between the two ends. CDR3 sequence: CASSLATQETQYF. The CDR3 DNA reads as TGTGCCAGCAGCCTCGCCACACAAGAGACCCAGTACTTC. Combining the CDR3 with reference TRBV11-3 and TRBJ2-5 gives the whole variable domain EAGVVQSPRYKIIEKKQPVAFWCNPISGHNTLYWYLQNLGQGPELLIRYENEEAVDDSQLPKDRFSAERLKGVDSTLKIQPAELGDSAVYLCASSLATQETQYFGPGTRLLVL.

The CDR3 here is CASSLRWGHTSANEQFF. CDR3 nucleotides: TGTGCCAGCAGCTTACGGTGGGGCCATACTAGCGCCAATGAGCAGTTCTTC. The rearrangement joins TRBV7-9 to TRBJ2-1; 7 nucleotides line up with TRBD2. The ends lost 2 bases at V and 6 bases at J; junction bases unmatched: 13. The length of the CDR3 is 17 residues. Germline CDR1 SEHNR, CDR2 FQNEAQ (reference sequence).

This chain uses TRBV6-5 with TRBJ1-1; a weak D match, TRBD1 (6 bases). The V gene's germline CDR1 is MNHEY and CDR2 SVGAGI. V lost 4 bases, J lost 5 bases, and 14 bases lay in between. This CDR3 has 14 amino acids. Written as DNA, the CDR3 is TGTGCCAGCAGTTCTGGACAGAAAAGTACTGAAGCTTTCTTT. Its translation: CASSSGQKSTEAFF.

J is TRBJ1-5 and V is TRBV6-1; 9 positions match TRBD1. Germline V gene data show CDR1 as MNHNS and CDR2 as SASEGT. The V gene end was trimmed by 5 bases and the J gene end by 9 bases; junction bases not matched to a gene: 8. This CDR3 is built from 14 residues. CDR3 amino acids: CASSSQGAIVPQHF. CDR3 DNA: TGTGCCAGCAGTTCACAGGGGGCGATTGTGCCCCAGCATTTT.